This is a list of T cell receptor beta chains from one sample in a study of blood T cell repertoires in COVID-19. Assay: immunoSEQ multiplex PCR; the TCRdb copy retains only in-frame clones and omits some. The table includes about 250,000 clones, roughly 85% detected once. The sequencing sample was made of peripheral blood. The receptors were sampled from a man aged 50 or older with COVID-19, enrolled during active disease. The CDR3 runs from the conserved cysteine through the conserved F or W. D genes are given only for firm matches. Clone size is not always given. Where it is, it says once, few, many or a class for expanded clones.

d_gene	abundance	v_gene	j_gene	CDR3aa	CDR3nt
-	-	TRBV12-5	TRBJ2-3	CAPTPGDTQYF	TGTGCGCCGACCCCGGGAGATACGCAGTATTTT
-	-	TRBV5-6	TRBJ1-2	CASSLDAGSYGYTF	TGTGCCAGCAGCTTGGATGCAGGGTCATATGGCTACACCTTC
TRBD2	-	TRBV6-6	TRBJ2-2	CASSDRGGLTGELFF	TGTGCCAGCAGTGACCGGGGGGGCCTCACCGGGGAGCTGTTTTTT
TRBD2	-	TRBV2	TRBJ2-2	CASRLYGLAGGTGELFF	TGTGCCAGCAGACTCTACGGACTAGCGGGGGGGACCGGGGAGCTGTTTTTT
TRBD1	-	TRBV5-4	TRBJ2-3	CASSLEGQGTDTQYF	TGTGCCAGCAGCTTGGAGGGACAGGGGACAGATACGCAGTATTTT
-	-	TRBV27	TRBJ2-6	CASRVGGSGANVLTF	TGTGCCAGTCGAGTAGGGGGCTCTGGGGCCAACGTCCTGACTTTC
TRBD2	-	TRBV7-3	TRBJ2-2	CASSQPGGYTGELFF	TGTGCCAGCAGCCAGCCGGGGGGTTACACCGGGGAGCTGTTTTTT
-	-	TRBV7-9	TRBJ1-5	CASSPLGLGAQHF	TGTGCCAGCAGCCCCCTTGGTTTAGGGGCCCAGCATTTT
-	-	TRBV5-1	TRBJ1-2	CASSRTRGAGGYTF	TGCGCCAGCAGCCGCACTCGGGGGGCGGGCGGCTACACCTTC
-	-	TRBV5-1	TRBJ2-5	CASSLGARQETQYF	TGCGCCAGCAGCTTGGGGGCGCGTCAAGAGACCCAGTACTTC
-	-	TRBV27	TRBJ1-5	CASSLLSGQPQHF	TGTGCCAGCAGTTTACTATCAGGTCAGCCCCAGCATTTT
TRBD1	-	TRBV19	TRBJ2-4	CASRQGFKNIQYF	TGTGCCAGTCGACAGGGTTTCAAAAACATTCAGTACTTC
TRBD2	-	TRBV7-2	TRBJ2-7	CASSFLPGGTTYEQYF	TGTGCCAGCAGCTTCCTACCCGGGGGGACGACCTACGAGCAGTACTTC
-	-	TRBV27	TRBJ1-1	CASFRNTEAFF	TGTGCCAGCTTCAGGAACACTGAAGCTTTCTTT
-	-	TRBV2	TRBJ1-4	CASSEAFSGEKLFF	TGTGCCAGCAGTGAAGCGTTTTCGGGTGAAAAACTGTTTTTT
-	-	TRBV7-9	TRBJ1-2	CASSRQGGYTF	TGTGCCAGCAGTCGCCAGGGGGGCTACACCTTC
TRBD2	-	TRBV3-1/TRBV3-2	TRBJ2-2	CASSQGRLAGDTGELFF	TGTGCCAGCAGCCAAGGGAGACTAGCGGGGGACACCGGGGAGCTGTTTTTT
-	-	TRBV9	TRBJ2-2	CASSSNTGELFF	TGTGCCAGTAGTTCGAACACCGGGGAGCTGTTTTTT
-	-	TRBV3-1/TRBV3-2	TRBJ2-1	CASSQVGGAGYNEQFF	TGTGCCAGCAGCCAAGTAGGGGGGGCGGGATACAATGAGCAGTTCTTC
-	-	TRBV2	TRBJ1-2	CATTILGQRGNYGYTF	TGTGCCACCACGATTCTCGGACAGAGAGGGAACTATGGCTACACCTTC
TRBD1	few	TRBV6-6	TRBJ1-3	CASSPRDSFSGNTIYF	TGTGCCAGCAGTCCCCGGGACAGCTTCTCTGGAAACACCATATATTTT
-	-	TRBV6-4	TRBJ2-1	CASSSGVTSYNEQFF	TGTGCCAGCAGCTCGGGGGTTACTTCCTACAATGAGCAGTTCTTC
TRBD1	-	TRBV2	TRBJ2-3	CASMGLRGLRTDTQYF	TGTGCCAGCATGGGTCTCAGGGGGCTTAGGACAGATACGCAGTATTTT
TRBD1	-	TRBV5-4	TRBJ1-2	CASSSRDRGLYGYTF	TGTGCCAGCAGCTCCCGGGACAGGGGCCTATATGGCTACACCTTC
TRBD1	-	TRBV5-4	TRBJ2-7	CASSSDRGRYEQYF	TGTGCCAGCAGCTCAGACAGGGGTCGCTACGAGCAGTACTTC
TRBD1	few	TRBV4-1	TRBJ1-3	CASSQGPPGQGISGNTIYF	TGCGCCAGCAGCCAAGGTCCTCCCGGACAGGGCATCTCTGGAAACACCATATATTTT